These T cell receptor beta chains were read from a single sample in a study of control samples from healthy donors and cancer patients. Only in-frame clones appear in the TCRdb table, and some are missing; sequencing was by immunoSEQ multiplex PCR. The table shows about 120,000 clones, with 85% to 90% occurring only once. The sequencing sample was made of PBMCs. Source of these receptors: a woman in her forties or fifties with colorectal cancer. CDR3s leave out the opening cysteine and the closing phenylalanine or tryptophan.

v_gene: TRBV10-3; j_gene: TRBJ2-3; len: 12; CDR3aa: AISDPTFHHTQY
v_gene: TRBV6-5; j_gene: TRBJ1-1; len: 13; CDR3aa: ASSFWGGANTEAF
v_gene: TRBV10-3; j_gene: TRBJ1-6; len: 14; CDR3aa: AISESWGAENSPLH
v_gene: TRBV18; j_gene: TRBJ1-3; len: 14; CDR3aa: ASSPTNQISGNTIY
v_gene: TRBV2; j_gene: TRBJ2-5; len: 12; CDR3aa: ASSATGGLETQY
v_gene: TRBV10-3; j_gene: TRBJ1-6; len: 12; CDR3aa: AISVTSYNSPLH
v_gene: TRBV10-1; j_gene: TRBJ1-1; len: 16; CDR3aa: AQRGNRGFRGVNTEAF
v_gene: TRBV12-3/TRBV12-4; j_gene: TRBJ2-3; len: 10; CDR3aa: ASTVGTDTQY
v_gene: TRBV19; j_gene: TRBJ1-1; len: 14; CDR3aa: ASSEYRVLRVTEAF
v_gene: TRBV2; j_gene: TRBJ2-2; len: 11; CDR3aa: ASSRDSTGELF
v_gene: TRBV7-8; j_gene: TRBJ1-5; len: 10; CDR3aa: ASSRGHKPQH
v_gene: TRBV2; j_gene: TRBJ2-1; len: 13; CDR3aa: ASSVLRGSYNEQF
v_gene: TRBV3-1/TRBV3-2; j_gene: TRBJ2-5; len: 12; CDR3aa: ASSLDFYQETQY
v_gene: TRBV9; j_gene: TRBJ2-7; len: 12; CDR3aa: ASSVGGLSYEQY
v_gene: TRBV5-1; j_gene: TRBJ2-1; len: 14; CDR3aa: ASNTNPGSSYNEQF
v_gene: TRBV2; j_gene: TRBJ1-5; len: 12; CDR3aa: ASNSGPSNQPQH
v_gene: TRBV5-1; j_gene: TRBJ2-3; len: 12; CDR3aa: ASSLVLATDTQY
v_gene: TRBV5-1; j_gene: TRBJ2-3; len: 13; CDR3aa: ASSFFGGDTDTQY
v_gene: TRBV7-9; j_gene: TRBJ2-7; len: 10; CDR3aa: ASRYTGYEQY
v_gene: TRBV7-8; j_gene: TRBJ1-1; len: 14; CDR3aa: ASSLGVGTVNTEAF
v_gene: TRBV5-1; j_gene: TRBJ2-1; len: 10; CDR3aa: ASSLEGYEQF
v_gene: TRBV2; j_gene: TRBJ1-1; len: 12; CDR3aa: ANRSTGMNTEAF
v_gene: TRBV7-6; j_gene: TRBJ1-1; len: 15; CDR3aa: ASSHRGLQGKNTEAF
v_gene: TRBV5-1; j_gene: TRBJ2-7; len: 12; CDR3aa: ASSLGQGPYEQY
v_gene: TRBV19; j_gene: TRBJ1-2; len: 12; CDR3aa: ASSIYQGAFGYT
v_gene: TRBV12-3/TRBV12-4; j_gene: TRBJ1-1; len: 10; CDR3aa: ASSEGVTEAF
v_gene: TRBV28; j_gene: TRBJ1-2; len: 12; CDR3aa: ASSLLDTSYGYT
v_gene: TRBV12-5; j_gene: TRBJ1-2; len: 14; CDR3aa: ASGLARDFINYGYT
v_gene: TRBV7-2; j_gene: TRBJ1-5; len: 15; CDR3aa: ASSVASGTASNQPQH
v_gene: TRBV12-3/TRBV12-4; j_gene: TRBJ1-1; len: 9; CDR3aa: ASSYGGEAF
v_gene: TRBV5-1; j_gene: TRBJ2-3; len: 13; CDR3aa: ASSLEDSGTDTQY
v_gene: TRBV12-3/TRBV12-4; j_gene: TRBJ1-2; len: 11; CDR3aa: ASRYRETYGYT
v_gene: TRBV19; j_gene: TRBJ2-2; len: 11; CDR3aa: ASRNVGAGELF
v_gene: TRBV3-1/TRBV3-2; j_gene: TRBJ2-3; len: 13; CDR3aa: ASSQEGRGVDTQY
v_gene: TRBV2; j_gene: TRBJ2-5; len: 17; CDR3aa: ASSLTGTGGGLGQETQY
v_gene: TRBV6-2/TRBV6-3; j_gene: TRBJ1-1; len: 10; CDR3aa: ASSRLSTEAF
v_gene: TRBV21-1; j_gene: TRBJ1-6; len: 13; CDR3aa: ASSPRTGRNSPLH
v_gene: TRBV10-2; j_gene: TRBJ1-1; len: 14; CDR3aa: ASSESVPNMNTEAF
v_gene: TRBV19; j_gene: TRBJ2-2; len: 13; CDR3aa: ASRRDRANTGELF
v_gene: TRBV4-1; j_gene: TRBJ2-5; len: 15; CDR3aa: ASSQDTTTTTMGTQY
v_gene: TRBV2; j_gene: TRBJ2-7; len: 12; CDR3aa: ASSMPGLSYEQY
v_gene: TRBV5-5; j_gene: TRBJ1-1; len: 13; CDR3aa: ASSFRTGDSTEAF